The T cell receptor (beta chain) under discussion was sequenced for a study of T cell responses to AZD1222 COVID-19 vaccine. V lost 1 base, J lost 3 bases, and 16 bases lay in between. Germline CDR1 is LNHDA and CDR2 is SQIVND (reference sequence). The CDR3 consists of 17 residues. Study-wide results and caveats: Without day 14 samples, only post-peak T cell repertoires were studied. Only a handful of AZD1222 recipients, six or seven in all, had baseline seropositivity. The study found Spike-specific TCR breadth and depth rose after two AZD1222 doses.

The table came from immunoSEQ multiplex PCR; TCRdb's copy has only in-frame clones and leaves some out. The sample contains fewer than 120,000 clones, around 93% of which appear only once. A word on this clone: Its target is not known.

The rearrangement joins TRBV19 to TRBJ1-5; maybe TRBD1 (6 bases). This TCR was recovered from an adult in good health. The sample was peripheral blood, taken on day 0 of AZD1222 vaccination. The CDR3 here is CASSIGSRGDYNQPQHF. DNA of the CDR3: TGTGCCAGTAGTATAGGTTCGAGGGGGGACTACAATCAGCCCCAGCATTTT.